This T cell receptor (beta chain) was profiled in a study of T-cell reconstitution after alpha-beta-depleted transplantation in children. Unique molecular identifiers featured in how the TCRbeta library was prepared. In TCRdb, the PCR reads were re-called with MiXCR into one record per CDR3 protein. The table includes more than 300,000 distinct CDR3 sequences, about a sixth detected once. The germline CDR1 and CDR2 sequences are SGHAT and FQNNGV. V lost 5 bases and J 11 bases, leaving 12 bases between the germline ends. The CDR3 sequence is 12 residues long. This clonotype was detected only a few times.

The TCR originated in a male patient aged 2 to 9 who had a stem cell transplant for acute lymphoblastic leukemia, so the T cells may come from the graft donor. The starting material was PBMCs, mostly from graft donor cells, obtained 360 days after TCRalphabeta/CD19-depleted stem cell transplant. The chain combines TRBV11-2 with TRBJ2-2; D unclear. CDR3 sequence: CASSDPNLELFF. The CDR3 DNA is TGTGCCAGCAGCGATCCTAATCTAGAGCTGTTTTTT. Together with reference TRBV11-2 and TRBJ2-2, the CDR3 gives the full variable domain: EAGVAQSPRYKIIEKRQSVAFWCNPISGHATLYWYQQILGQGPKLLIQFQNNGVVDDSQLPKDRFSAERLKGVDSTLKIQPAKLEDSAVYLCASSDPNLELFFGEGSRLTVL.